This T cell receptor beta chain emerged from a study of T cells in tuberculosis (dated by TCRdb to the late 2010s). For the wider study: To characterize T cells specific for the mycobacterial lipid antigen glucose monomycolate (GMM), the study used CD1B tetramers together with high-throughput TCR immunosequencing. Active tuberculosis patient PBMC were archived before or within 7 days of starting standard anti-tuberculosis treatment. In a South African clinical cohort, IGRA-negative adolescents, IGRA-positive adolescents with latent tuberculosis and adults with active tuberculosis were compared, with under eleven people in each group. What the work shows at the level of the full study, not this receptor alone: Smaller NN-distances were partly driven by shorter CDR3-alpha lengths in active tuberculosis patients, and statistical significance was not reached for the TCR-beta difference. Active tuberculosis TCR-alpha repertoires showed smaller mean NN-distances to GMM-specific TCRs than IGRA-negative controls, suggesting clonal expansion of these TCRs. Which clinical samples got chosen depended on the availability of cryopreserved specimens, and the active tuberculosis cases were adults, whereas the controls were adolescents. A classifier using the diverse GMM-specific repertoire reached 85% to 90% accuracy (AUROC 0.85 to 0.9), compared with approximately 73% accuracy using GEM motif frequencies.

The sample's time point label, in plain terms: new active TB diagnosis, blood taken before or within 7 days of starting treatment. The active tuberculosis patients were newly diagnosed, HIV-seronegative South African adults aged 18 years or older. Confirmation of active tuberculosis was obtained by positive sputum smear microscopy and/or positive M. tuberculosis culture. Immunosequencing was performed on unsorted cryopreserved PBMC, with 90,000 to 100,000 T cells per clinical donor covered on average. CDR1 and CDR2, per the germline V gene, are SGHAT and FQNNGV. V is trimmed back by 5 bases and J by 2 bases, and the junction contains 6 bases that no gene match accounts for. The CDR3 goes from the cysteine to the phenylalanine over 14 residues. Only the CDR3 portion is preserved as DNA: 42 bases, with reading frame beginning at the first base. The immunoSEQ multiplex PCR assay was used to generate TCR libraries, with TCR-beta and/or TCR-alpha/delta assays applied to each sample. The Illumina high-throughput platform was used to sequence the amplified TCR libraries. The study's own analysis went as follows. Clustering and dimensionality reduction relied on pairwise TCRdist distances among GMM-specific receptors from T cells that were either sorted ex vivo or expanded in vitro. Each clinical repertoire received a mean NN-distance score, defined as the average TCRdist to the nearest 10% of tetramer-positive reference sequences. GEM TCR motif frequency was calculated as the fraction of unique TCRs that matched known GEM sequences in V/J usage and CDR3 length. Active tuberculosis was classified by linear discriminant analysis with leave-one-out cross-validation, implemented in scikit-learn. What TCRdb holds here is the immuneACCESS table cut down to in-frame rearrangements. Part of the clones is not present; checked against another copy, under half of the missing clones reflect an unresolved V gene, and the others are unexplained. Clone size and V and J calls were adopted from that table, with D and trimming inferred from the DNA. This sample is represented by tens of thousands of clones; 92% of them were singletons. About 7.7% of the sample is taken by the ten largest.

As concerns this clone: Its cognate antigen has yet to be identified. The record has no base qualities; no much larger clone is one base away.

The origin of this receptor is an adult with tuberculosis. Some clones in this sample may be carry-over from other donors' samples. The sample was PBMCs, taken at tuberculosis diagnosis. The chain joins TRBV11-2 to TRBJ2-7; 7 central nucleotides agree with TRBD1. The CDR3: CASSPGTATYEQYF. Read as DNA, the sequence is TGTGCCAGCAGCCCAGGGACAGCCACCTACGAGCAGTACTTC.